One and the same sample provided the 25 T cell receptor beta chains below, sequenced in a study of CD8 T cells in ankylosing spondylitis (dated by TCRdb to between 2016 and 2019). The method was 5' RACE. The reads were generated on an Illumina HiSeq 2500. TCRdb reprocessed the public reads (quality trimming at Q25 with fastp, clone calling with MiXCR) and kept in-frame beta chains. Rows are combined by CDR3 protein, so each entry shows the most common genes and DNA. Within this sample are 200,000 to 250,000 distinct CDR3 sequences, with roughly 32% of them counted one time only. The top ten hold around 4.2% of the sample. The sample was blood, either unsorted or a sorted T cell fraction (not recorded which). These TCRs come from a male donor with ankylosing spondylitis or in good health (not recorded which).

This clonotype was counted between two and nine times. DNA of the CDR3: TGTGCCAGCAGCTTCTCTAGCGGGGGGGCCACAAGAGAGACCCAGTACTTC. Its protein product is CASSFSSGGATRETQYF. V usage is TRBV7-6 and J usage is TRBJ2-5; the match to TRBD2 covers 12 bases. Germline CDR1 SGHVS, CDR2 FNYEAQ. V shed 3 bases and J 4 bases; nucleotides not matched to a gene: 9. This CDR3 contains 17 residues.

This clonotype was found a few times. The chain joins TRBV12-3 or TRBV12-4 to TRBJ1-2; D is ambiguous. Deletions cut 7 bases from V and 4 bases from J, with 16 bases between. This CDR3 spans 14 amino acids. In nucleotides, the CDR3 is TGTGCCAGCACCCCCCGGGCAACGGGCTATGGCTACACCTTC. Protein: CASTPRATGYGYTF.

There are a few counts of this clonotype. The rearrangement uses TRBV20-1 and TRBJ2-7, with 7 nucleotides matching TRBD1. V trimming: 5 bases; J trimming: 3 bases; junction bases outside the gene matches: 7. CDR3 length: 13 amino acids. CDR1 DFQATT and CDR2 SNEGSKA come from the germline V gene (reference sequence). CDR3 protein: CSAPDREVYEQYF. Written as DNA, the CDR3 is TGCAGTGCTCCCGACAGGGAAGTCTACGAGCAGTACTTC.

The chain couples TRBV3-1 to TRBJ1-1, with TRBD1 matching 8 bases. The length of the CDR3 is 16 residues. CDR1 is LGHDT and CDR2 is YNNKEL in the germline V gene (reference sequence). After removal of 0 bases from V and 2 bases from J, the junction contained 5 bases not matched to a gene. The CDR3 sequence is CASSQDPGGRNTEAFF. The CDR3 DNA sequence: TGTGCCAGCAGCCAAGATCCAGGGGGCCGTAACACTGAAGCTTTCTTT. Supplemented by reference TRBV3-1 and TRBJ1-1, the full variable domain reads DTAVSQTPKYLVTQMGNDKSIKCEQNLGHDTMYWYKQDSKKFLKIMFSYNNKELIINETVPNRFSPKSPDKAHLNLHINSLELGDSAVYFCASSQDPGGRNTEAFFGQGTRLTVV.

The V gene is TRBV6-1, the J gene TRBJ1-1, with D hard to call. Between the trimmed V and J ends, which lost 8 bases and 8 bases, there was a span of 24 bases. The germline V gene has CDR1 MNHNS and CDR2 SASEGT. This CDR3 has 15 amino acids. CDR3 sequence (DNA): TGTGCCAGCTGGAAATGGAGAACAGAGCCATCAGAAGCTTTCTTT. This codes for CASWKWRTEPSEAFF.

This clonotype was picked up a small number of times. V is TRBV29-1 and J is TRBJ2-3, with 7 positions matching TRBD1. Germline V lookup: CDR1 SQVTM, CDR2 ANQGSEA. Losses at the gene ends were 1 base for V and 3 bases for J; bases not matched to a gene: 10. The CDR3 spans 16 residues. The CDR3 reads CSVEGRQGLGTDTQYF. CDR3 nucleotides: TGCAGCGTTGAAGGCCGACAGGGTTTGGGGACAGATACGCAGTATTTT.

This clonotype was recorded a few times. The genes are TRBV5-8 and TRBJ1-1, with TRBD1 as a possible D gene (6 bases). CDR1 and CDR2 (germline): SGHTS, YDEGEE. The length of the CDR3 is 14 residues. The ends were cut back, 0 bases at V and 3 bases at J, with 9 bases in the middle. CDR3 DNA: TGTGCCAGCAGCTTGGACAGGGCTGACACTGAAGCTTTCTTT. Its protein is CASSLDRADTEAFF.

The V call is TRBV27, the J call TRBJ2-7, with D perhaps matching TRBD1 (5 bases). The ends were cut back, 0 bases at V and 2 bases at J, with 11 bases in the middle. Germline V gene sequence: CDR1 MNHEY, CDR2 SMNVEV (reference sequence). The CDR3 has 15 amino acids. CDR3 loop: CASSLSQGGTYEQYF. The CDR3 nucleotides read TGTGCCAGCAGTTTATCCCAGGGCGGAACCTACGAGCAGTACTTC.

The genes are TRBV15 and TRBJ2-2; D possibly corresponds to TRBD2 (5 bases). V dropped 3 bases and J dropped 4 bases, with 9 bases sitting between them. The V gene's germline CDR1 is LNHNV and CDR2 YYDKDF (reference sequence). The CDR3 has 14 residues. The CDR3 bases are TGTGCCACCAGCAGCGTGGCGGGCACCGGGGAGCTGTTTTTT. It translates to CATSSVAGTGELFF.

This clonotype was recorded a few times. The V gene is TRBV3-1, the J gene TRBJ2-3, with 7 bases aligning to TRBD2. Germline assignment: CDR1 LGHDT and CDR2 YNNKEL (reference sequence). This CDR3 spans 16 amino acids. J was trimmed by 2 bases and V by 6 bases; bases with no gene match: 11. The CDR3 coding sequence is TGTGCCAGCAGGGCGGAGGAGCGGGGTTACACAGATACGCAGTATTTT. Its translation is CASRAEERGYTDTQYF.

This clonotype was detected a few times. The V and J genes are TRBV5-6 and TRBJ1-2, with D perhaps matching TRBD1 (6 bases). Germline V gene lookup returns CDR1 SGHDT and CDR2 YYEEEE. The CDR3 runs to 15 residues. V lost 6 bases to trimming and J lost 2 bases, with 17 bases between them. The CDR3 region is CASIKGTFANYGYTF. CDR3 sequence (DNA): TGTGCCAGCATTAAAGGGACATTTGCAAACTATGGCTACACCTTC.

J is TRBJ1-2 and V is TRBV6-4; D gene uncertain. The CDR3 extends over 16 amino acids. Germline V lookup: CDR1 MRHNA, CDR2 SNTAGT. V gave up 0 bases and J gave up 4 bases, with 15 bases separating them. The CDR3 DNA follows: TGTGCCAGCAGTGACTCGAGCAAACCGCGGGGCTATGGCTACACCTTC. Translated, it gives CASSDSSKPRGYGYTF.

This chain uses TRBV20-1 with TRBJ2-7, with D perhaps TRBD1 (5 bases). The V end was cut by 6 bases, the J end by 0 bases, with 15 bases between. CDR3 length: 14 residues. Per the germline V gene, CDR1 is DFQATT and CDR2 is SNEGSKA (reference sequence). CDR3 bases: TGCAGTGCCTCCCAGGGATACCGCTCCTACGAGCAGTACTTC. Translating it yields CSASQGYRSYEQYF.

The rearrangement joins TRBV6-5 to TRBJ2-5; no clear D gene. Germline CDR1 is MNHEY and CDR2 is SVGAGI. The CDR3 has 13 residues. Trimming removed 2 bases at V and 7 bases at J, with 11 bases between. The CDR3 coding sequence is TGTGCCAGCAGTTACACTGGGTTGGGGACCCAGTACTTC. Translated, it gives CASSYTGLGTQYF.

The chain links TRBV20-1 to TRBJ2-3, with 9 bases fitting TRBD2. Germline CDR1 reads DFQATT; CDR2 reads SNEGSKA (reference sequence). This CDR3 spans 15 amino acids. V dropped 6 bases and J dropped 5; count of bases not matched to a gene: 12. The CDR3, as DNA: TGCAGTGCCACGGTGATAGCGGGGGTTATAGATACGCAGTATTTT. Its translation is CSATVIAGVIDTQYF.

The chain couples TRBV9 to TRBJ2-5; D is tentatively TRBD1 or TRBD2 (7 bases each). Germline V gives CDR1 SGDLS, CDR2 YYNGEE. The CDR3 is 15 amino acids. The V end lost 4 bases, the J end lost 5 bases, and 18 bases lay between the germline ends. The CDR3 loop reads CASSPRGGSVETQYF. CDR3 sequence (DNA): TGTGCCAGCAGCCCCAGGGGGGGAAGTGTGGAGACCCAGTACTTC.

This clonotype was picked up one time. The rearrangement joins TRBV20-1 to TRBJ2-5; TRBD2 matches at 12 bases. This CDR3 is built from 16 residues. With V trimmed by 4 bases and J by 4 bases, 10 bases remained unmatched. CDR1 is DFQATT, CDR2 SNEGSKA, per germline (reference sequence). The CDR3 loop reads CSATNLAGGPGETQYF. As DNA, the CDR3 is TGCAGTGCTACAAATCTAGCGGGGGGGCCCGGAGAGACCCAGTACTTC.

This clonotype appeared a few times. One end of the junction is discordant with germline, which a read error may explain. The CDR3 DNA sequence: TGCTGTGCTAGTTCAGCGGGCGTCGCAAGCACAGATACGCAGTATTTT. Amino acid sequence: CCASSAGVASTDTQYF. The chain has TRBV20-1 and TRBJ2-3; possible D gene TRBD2, 6 bases. The CDR3 has 16 residues. Germline CDR1 is DFQATT and CDR2 is SNEGSKA (reference sequence).

The chain combines TRBV29-1 with TRBJ2-5; the D is unclear. The CDR3 consists of 13 residues. CDR1 and CDR2 (germline): SQVTM, ANQGSEA. Trimming shortened V by 2 bases and J by 2 bases, and 9 bases separated the two germline ends. CDR3 sequence: CSVELVPQETQYF. CDR3 bases: TGCAGCGTTGAACTAGTCCCTCAAGAGACCCAGTACTTC.

This chain links TRBV5-8 with TRBJ2-5, with no clear D. This CDR3 is 12 amino acids long. Germline lookup yields CDR1 SGHTS and CDR2 YDEGEE. Trimming removed 3 bases from V and 9 bases from J, with 12 bases in between. The CDR3 DNA is TGTGCCAGCAGCTCCGCCCGTGGGGCCCAGTACTTC. Amino acid sequence: CASSSARGAQYF.

This clonotype was found a few times. The chain employs TRBV29-1 and TRBJ2-7; 9 positions match TRBD2. Germline CDR1 SQVTM, CDR2 ANQGSEA. V shed 0 bases, J shed 2 bases, and the junction held 5 bases outside the gene matches. CDR3 size: 15 residues. The CDR3 DNA is TGCAGCGTTGAAGATCAGCGGGGGGAAACCTACGAGCAGTACTTC. Its protein product is CSVEDQRGETYEQYF.

This chain links TRBV6-6 with TRBJ2-7, with unresolved D. The germline gives CDR1 MNHNY, CDR2 SVGAGI (reference sequence). The CDR3 has 12 amino acids. Trimming stripped 2 bases from V and 6 bases from J, with 8 bases between. For the CDR3, the DNA is TGTGCCAGCAGTTACCGGCAGATCGAGCAGTACTTC. Translation: CASSYRQIEQYF.

Many counts were recorded for this clonotype. This chain connects TRBV5-1 to TRBJ2-1, with D perhaps TRBD1 (5 bases). V dropped 6 bases and J dropped 9 bases, with 16 bases sitting between them. The CDR3 loop spans 13 amino acids. CDR1 is SGHRS, CDR2 YFSETQ, per germline. The CDR3 nucleotides read TGCGCCAGCAACCTTGGGGCGCGCAGTGAGCAGTTCTTC. This codes for CASNLGARSEQFF.

In this sample, this clonotype turned up a few times. The rearrangement joins TRBV29-1 to TRBJ1-5; no firm D call. V lost 4 bases, J lost 6 bases, and 13 bases lay in between. Germline loops: CDR1 SQVTM, CDR2 ANQGSEA. The length of the CDR3 is 13 residues. The CDR3 region is CSVVGASGQPQHF. Written as DNA, the CDR3 is TGCAGCGTTGTAGGCGCCTCGGGTCAGCCCCAGCATTTT.

This clonotype has just a few counts. The chain employs TRBV20-1 and TRBJ2-5; 7 bases match TRBD1. The CDR3 is made up of 13 amino acids. Germline CDR1 DFQATT, CDR2 SNEGSKA (reference sequence). The J segment lost 3 bases and the V segment lost 3 bases, leaving 4 bases of the junction unmatched. This CDR3 reads CSASAGTEETQYF. CDR3 nucleotide sequence: TGCAGTGCTAGCGCCGGGACAGAAGAGACCCAGTACTTC.